These T cell receptor beta chains were read from a single sample in a study of cytomegalovirus exposure and HLA in healthy donors. Profiled with immunoSEQ multiplex PCR; TCRdb holds only in-frame clones, not every one. The sample lists about 110,000 clones; around 75% were seen once. Sample: PBMCs. Every receptor here comes from a female donor in good health and CMV-seronegative. The CDR3 runs from the conserved cysteine through the conserved F or W. Each record gives: CDR3 length, V gene, D gene, J gene, clone size, CDR3 protein, CDR3 DNA. The D gene is left open where the match is weak. Some rows have no size entry. The others give once, few or many, or a class for an expanded clone.

14	TRBV5-5	TRBD2	TRBJ2-5	NA	CASSPGGGQETQYF	TGTGCCAGCAGCCCGGGGGGGGGCCAAGAGACCCAGTACTTC
13	TRBV7-6	NA	TRBJ2-1	once	CASSRGIVNEQFF	TGTGCCAGCAGCAGGGGGATTGTCAATGAGCAGTTCTTC
15	TRBV18	NA	TRBJ1-1	NA	CASSPTQGSNTEAFF	TGTGCCAGCTCACCAACGCAGGGTTCGAACACTGAAGCTTTCTTT
15	TRBV18	NA	TRBJ1-3	NA	CASSPGAAVGNTIYF	TGTGCCAGCTCACCAGGGGCGGCAGTTGGAAACACCATATATTTT
16	TRBV12-5	TRBD2	TRBJ2-3	once	CASGFGPRGGSDTQYF	TGTGCTAGTGGTTTCGGCCCACGGGGGGGCTCGGATACGCAGTATTTT
15	TRBV6-1	TRBD2	TRBJ2-7	NA	CASSRGAGGPIEQYF	TGTGCCAGCAGTCGGGGGGCGGGAGGGCCGATCGAGCAGTACTTC
15	TRBV15	TRBD2	TRBJ2-3	NA	CATSSGLAGQDTQYF	TGTGCCACCAGCAGCGGACTAGCGGGACAAGATACGCAGTATTTT
17	TRBV7-2	TRBD2	TRBJ2-7	NA	CASSSTGTSGRRYEQYF	TGTGCCAGCAGCTCTACCGGGACTAGCGGGAGGCGGTACGAGCAGTACTTC
15	TRBV6-1	NA	TRBJ2-5	few	CALSPSRGGAETQYF	TGTGCCCTTAGTCCATCTAGAGGGGGGGCAGAGACCCAGTACTTC
15	TRBV10-2	TRBD1	TRBJ2-5	NA	CASSPPGQGRETQYF	TGCGCCAGCTCCCCCCCGGGACAGGGGCGAGAGACCCAGTACTTC
14	TRBV2	NA	TRBJ1-1	NA	CASRAETGNTEAFF	TGTGCCAGCAGGGCCGAGACAGGGAACACTGAAGCTTTCTTT
15	TRBV15	NA	TRBJ1-2	NA	CATTLGAANNYGYTF	TGTGCCACCACCCTAGGGGCAGCCAATAACTATGGCTACACCTTC
14	TRBV5-4	NA	TRBJ2-1	once	CASSIDRSYNEQFF	TGTGCCAGCAGCATCGACAGATCCTACAATGAGCAGTTCTTC
16	TRBV11-2	TRBD2	TRBJ2-7	NA	CASSFVEGRGTYEQYF	TGTGCCAGCAGCTTCGTCGAAGGGAGGGGAACCTACGAGCAGTACTTC
17	TRBV5-1	TRBD2	TRBJ2-7	NA	CASSWGPTSGRVNEQYF	TGCGCCAGCAGCTGGGGGCCTACTAGCGGGAGGGTGAACGAGCAGTACTTC
19	TRBV12-1	NA	TRBJ1-6	NA	CASSGHRDRGPSTDSPLHF	TGTGCCAGCAGCGGCCACCGGGACAGGGGCCCGAGCACCGATTCACCCCTCCACTTT
14	TRBV7-6	NA	TRBJ2-1	NA	CASSLTPDSLEQFF	TGTGCCAGCAGCTTAACCCCGGACAGCTTGGAGCAGTTCTTC
16	TRBV28	TRBD1	TRBJ2-1	NA	CASSSIPGQGYNEQFF	TGTGCCAGCAGTTCAATTCCGGGACAGGGGTACAATGAGCAGTTCTTC
15	TRBV25-1	NA	TRBJ2-5	NA	CASSELGSSEETQYF	TGTGCCAGCAGTGAATTAGGGTCTAGCGAAGAGACCCAGTACTTC
14	TRBV14	NA	TRBJ2-7	few	CASSQRQPSYEQYF	TGTGCCAGCAGCCAACGACAGCCCTCCTACGAGCAGTACTTC
13	TRBV30	NA	TRBJ2-2	NA	CAWRPRGTGELFF	TGTGCCTGGAGACCTCGGGGCACCGGGGAGCTGTTTTTT
16	TRBV5-3	TRBD2	TRBJ2-1	NA	CARSLLAGSSYNEQFF	TGTGCCAGAAGCTTGCTAGCGGGGAGCTCCTACAATGAGCAGTTCTTC
14	TRBV28	NA	TRBJ1-4	few	CASGPEGVSEKLFF	TGTGCCAGCGGACCCGAGGGCGTTAGTGAAAAACTGTTTTTT
20	TRBV2	TRBD2	TRBJ2-3	NA	CASSEARGLAGKGSTDTQYF	TGTGCCAGCAGTGAAGCGCGAGGTCTAGCGGGGAAGGGTAGCACAGATACGCAGTATTTT
11	TRBV30	NA	TRBJ1-4	few	CAWVVNEKLFF	TGTGCCTGGGTAGTAAATGAAAAACTGTTTTTT
17	TRBV18	NA	TRBJ2-6	once	CASSPKPQGTGANVLTF	TGTGCCAGCTCACCCAAGCCACAGGGTACTGGGGCCAACGTCCTGACTTTC
13	TRBV27	NA	TRBJ1-2	NA	CASSSMDSYGYTF	TGTGCCAGCAGTTCTATGGACAGCTATGGCTACACCTTC
15	TRBV7-6	NA	TRBJ2-1	NA	CASSPMRGSYNEQFF	TGTGCCAGCAGCCCTATGAGGGGGAGCTACAATGAGCAGTTCTTC
14	TRBV5-1	NA	TRBJ2-7	NA	CASSLSQGSYEQYF	TGCGCCAGCAGCTTGTCACAGGGAAGCTACGAGCAGTACTTC
13	TRBV29-1	TRBD1	TRBJ1-2	once	CSVGDRAFYGYTF	TGCAGCGTTGGGGACAGGGCCTTCTATGGCTACACCTTC
12	TRBV27	NA	TRBJ2-7	NA	CASWRDAGEQYF	TGTGCCAGCTGGAGGGACGCCGGCGAGCAGTACTTC
16	TRBV5-6	NA	TRBJ2-4	NA	CASSSAGHTAKNIQYF	TGTGCCAGCAGCTCGGCGGGGCATACAGCCAAAAACATTCAGTACTTC